This T cell receptor beta chain was identified during a study of vaccination and CD4 T cells after COVID-19. Study in general: Two of the convalescents were Hispanic, and convalescents were six males and four females. Whole-study results and caveats: Clonotypes reactive to SARS-CoV-2 had a median that went up from 21 to 38, but not significantly. Researchers report that 304 of 307 vaccine-specific clones in convalescent patients proved spike mono-reactive.

Sequenced with the Oncomine TCR Beta short-read assay was DNA taken from cultured CD4+ T cells. Genomic DNA was isolated from cultured CD4+ T cells. One entry per CDR3 protein results from TCRdb running MiXCR on the PCR reads. The sample lists about 22,000 distinct CDR3 sequences; 32% were seen once. Comments on this clonotype: Its antigen is still unknown.

Regarding time point: late sampling 161 to 241 days after vaccination in three convalescent patients. Indicated treatment: approximately 10-day PBMC culture with coronavirus spike peptide pools or control peptides (ViraFEST assay). J was trimmed by 3 bases and V by 3 bases; bases with no gene match: 6. The CDR3 is 16 residues long. Looked up from germline, CDR1 is KGHDR and CDR2 is SFDVKD. The receptor was derived from a human donor who had recovered from COVID-19. Sequencing was performed on CD4+ T cells from blood, cultured in vitro, taken about 7 months after SARS-CoV-2 vaccination. This rearrangement joins TRBV24-1 to TRBJ2-2; 7 nucleotides align to TRBD2. This CDR3 reads CATSDPLAGYTGELFF. CDR3 DNA sequence: TGTGCCACCAGTGATCCCTTAGCGGGTTACACCGGGGAGCTGTTTTTT.